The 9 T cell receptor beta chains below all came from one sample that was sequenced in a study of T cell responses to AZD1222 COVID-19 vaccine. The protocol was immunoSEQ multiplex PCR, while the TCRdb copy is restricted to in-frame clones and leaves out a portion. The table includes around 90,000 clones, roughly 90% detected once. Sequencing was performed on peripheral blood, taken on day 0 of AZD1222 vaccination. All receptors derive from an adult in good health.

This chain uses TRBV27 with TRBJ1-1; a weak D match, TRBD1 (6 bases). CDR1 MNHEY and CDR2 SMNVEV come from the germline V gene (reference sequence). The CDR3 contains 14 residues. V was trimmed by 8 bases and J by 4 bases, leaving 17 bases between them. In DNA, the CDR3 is TGTGCCAGCTGGGAGGGGGGGGGAATCACTGAAGCTTTCTTT. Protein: CASWEGGGITEAFF.

The CDR3 here is CASSGGTSGGSEQFF. The CDR3 nucleotides are TGTGCCAGCAGCGGCGGGACTAGCGGGGGGAGTGAGCAGTTCTTC. The V call is TRBV2, the J call TRBJ2-1; 15 bases map to TRBD2. The CDR3 sequence is 15 residues long. With V trimmed by 6 bases and J by 9 bases, 6 bases remained unmatched. From germline, CDR1 is SNHLY and CDR2 FYNNEI.

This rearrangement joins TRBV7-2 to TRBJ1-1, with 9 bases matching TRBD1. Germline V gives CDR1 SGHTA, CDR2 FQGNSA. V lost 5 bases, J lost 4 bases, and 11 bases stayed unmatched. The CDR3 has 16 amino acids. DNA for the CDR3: TGTGCCAGCAGCGTAAGATCGGGACAGGGAGTCACTGAAGCTTTCTTT. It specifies CASSVRSGQGVTEAFF.

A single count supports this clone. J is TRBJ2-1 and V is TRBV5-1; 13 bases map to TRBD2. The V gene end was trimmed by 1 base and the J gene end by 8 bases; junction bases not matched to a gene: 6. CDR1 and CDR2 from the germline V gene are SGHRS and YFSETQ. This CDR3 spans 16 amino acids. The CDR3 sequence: CASSLLTSGGADEQFF. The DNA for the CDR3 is TGCGCCAGCAGCTTGCTAACTAGCGGGGGGGCGGATGAGCAGTTCTTC.

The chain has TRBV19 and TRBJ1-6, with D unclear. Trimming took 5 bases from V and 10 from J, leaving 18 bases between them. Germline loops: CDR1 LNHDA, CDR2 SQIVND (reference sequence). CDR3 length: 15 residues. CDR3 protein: CASSSRHNERSPLHF. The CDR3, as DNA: TGTGCCAGTAGTTCCCGGCACAATGAAAGGTCACCCCTCCACTTT.

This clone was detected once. CDR3 protein: CASSYGGISTDTQYF. The CDR3 region has the DNA TGTGCCAGCAGTTACGGGGGGATCAGCACAGATACGCAGTATTTT. The rearrangement links TRBV6-5 to TRBJ2-3, with D maybe TRBD2 (6 bases). The germline V gene encodes CDR1 MNHEY and CDR2 SVGAGI. V was clipped by 2 bases and J by 0 bases, with 9 bases between them. The CDR3 has 15 amino acids.

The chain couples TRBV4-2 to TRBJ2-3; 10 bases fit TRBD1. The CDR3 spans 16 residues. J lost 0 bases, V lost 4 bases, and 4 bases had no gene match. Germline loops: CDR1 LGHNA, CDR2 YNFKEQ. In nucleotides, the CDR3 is TGTGCCAGCAGCCGACGACAGGGGGCGAGCACAGATACGCAGTATTTT. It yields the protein CASSRRQGASTDTQYF.

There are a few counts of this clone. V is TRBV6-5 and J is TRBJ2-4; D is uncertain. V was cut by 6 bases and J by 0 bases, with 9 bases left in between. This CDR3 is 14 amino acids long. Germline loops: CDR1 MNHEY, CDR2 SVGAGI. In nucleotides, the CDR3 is TGTGCCAGCAGCCTTGAACTAGCCAAAAACATTCAGTACTTC. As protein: CASSLELAKNIQYF.

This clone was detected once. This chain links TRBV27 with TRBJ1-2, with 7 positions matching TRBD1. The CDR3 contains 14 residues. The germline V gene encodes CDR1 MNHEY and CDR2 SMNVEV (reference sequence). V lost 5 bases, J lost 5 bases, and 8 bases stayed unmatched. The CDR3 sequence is CASSLNRGWYGYTF. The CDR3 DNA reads TGTGCCAGCAGTCTTAACAGGGGATGGTATGGCTACACCTTC.